The 9 T cell receptor beta chains presented below share a single source sample, sequenced in a study of CD8 T cells in Susac syndrome. The RNA input was about 0.45 to 1 ug, and it was reverse transcribed with random hexamers. TCRdb passed the immunoSEQ multiplex PCR reads through MiXCR, listing each CDR3 protein once. This sample has under 200,000 distinct CDR3 sequences; about 96% occur once, and the top ten carry around 0.13%. Sequences were obtained from CD4+ T cells from PBMCs. Source of these receptors: a human donor with Susac syndrome.

The chain couples TRBV7-9 to TRBJ2-7; D is tentatively TRBD1 or TRBD2 (5 bases each). V gave up 3 bases and J gave up 6 bases, with 12 bases separating them. The CDR3 runs 13 residues. Germline V CDR1 and CDR2: SEHNR, FQNEAQ (reference sequence). The CDR3 DNA is TGTGCCAGCAGCTTCATGGGGGACCCCGAGCAGTACTTC. Amino acid sequence: CASSFMGDPEQYF.

The chain is built from TRBV30 and TRBJ2-1, with TRBD2 matching 13 bases. Germline assignment: CDR1 GTSNPN and CDR2 SVGIG (reference sequence). V gave up 3 bases and J gave up 8 bases; unmatched junction bases: 4. There are 14 residues in the CDR3. The CDR3 region has the DNA TGTGCCTGGAGAGGACTAGCGGGAGTAGATGAGCAGTTCTTC. It specifies CAWRGLAGVDEQFF.

The V and J genes are TRBV4-1 and TRBJ2-2, with 8 bases matching TRBD2. The V gene's germline CDR1 is MGHRA and CDR2 YSYEKL. V was pared by 1 base and J by 6 bases, with 7 bases of the junction left unmatched. The CDR3 sequence is 16 residues long. CDR3 sequence (DNA): TGCGCCAGCAGCCAAGGGTCCGGGGGGGCCGCCGGGGAGCTGTTTTTT. Translating gives CASSQGSGGAAGELFF.

The rearrangement links TRBV3-1 to TRBJ1-1, with D unresolved. The ends were cut back, 1 base at V and 10 bases at J, with 7 bases in the middle. This CDR3 is built from 11 residues. Per the germline V gene, CDR1 is LGHDT and CDR2 is YNNKEL (reference sequence). CDR3 protein: CASSQGLTAFF. CDR3 sequence (DNA): TGTGCCAGCAGCCAAGGGCTGACAGCTTTCTTT. Filled out from reference TRBV3-1 and TRBJ1-1, the complete variable domain reads DTAVSQTPKYLVTQMGNDKSIKCEQNLGHDTMYWYKQDSKKFLKIMFSYNNKELIINETVPNRFSPKSPDKAHLNLHINSLELGDSAVYFCASSQGLTAFFGQGTRLTVV.

The chain carries TRBV12-3 or TRBV12-4 and TRBJ2-7, with a tentative D call TRBD1 (6 bases). CDR3 size: 18 residues. The ends were cut back, 1 base at V and 3 bases at J, with 22 bases in the middle. This CDR3 is CASSLVGLEDSPIYEQYF. CDR3 nucleotides: TGTGCCAGCAGTTTAGTCGGGTTGGAGGACAGTCCCATCTACGAGCAGTACTTC.

V usage is TRBV2 and J usage is TRBJ1-5; 10 positions agree with TRBD1. The length of the CDR3 is 16 residues. The ends lost 4 bases at V and 4 bases at J; junction bases unmatched: 7. In germline, CDR1 is SNHLY, CDR2 FYNNEI. As DNA, the CDR3 is TGTGCCAGCAGTGTAGGGACAGGGGAAGGAAATCAGCCCCAGCATTTT. Protein product: CASSVGTGEGNQPQHF.

The genes are TRBV5-4 and TRBJ2-5; the match to TRBD1 covers 8 bases. Losses at the gene ends were 0 bases for V and 3 bases for J; bases not matched to a gene: 4. This CDR3 comprises 15 residues. Germline V gives CDR1 SGHNT, CDR2 YYREEE (reference sequence). The CDR3 DNA is TGTGCCAGCAGCTTGGTCGGACAGGGCGAAGAGACCCAGTACTTC. This codes for CASSLVGQGEETQYF.

The rearrangement links TRBV11-2 to TRBJ1-3; D is perhaps TRBD1 (5 bases). Trimming removed 5 bases from V and 2 bases from J, with 10 bases in between. The CDR3 is 14 amino acids. Germline V gene data show CDR1 as SGHAT and CDR2 as FQNNGV. CDR3: CASSQGYAGNTIYF. In DNA form, the CDR3 reads TGTGCCAGCAGCCAGGGTTACGCTGGAAACACCATATATTTT. Combining the CDR3 with reference TRBV11-2 and TRBJ1-3 gives the whole variable domain EAGVAQSPRYKIIEKRQSVAFWCNPISGHATLYWYQQILGQGPKLLIQFQNNGVVDDSQLPKDRFSAERLKGVDSTLKIQPAKLEDSAVYLCASSQGYAGNTIYFGEGSWLTVV.

The CDR3 bases are TGCAGTGCTAGAGATCTGAGCGAGGAGTTCTTC. Its protein is CSARDLSEEFF. V gene TRBV20-1 combines with J gene TRBJ2-1; D is unresolved. V shed 0 bases and J shed 14 bases, with 11 bases lying between them. The CDR3 runs 11 residues. Germline lookup yields CDR1 DFQATT and CDR2 SNEGSKA (reference sequence).